This T cell receptor (beta chain) was captured by sequencing in a study of cytomegalovirus exposure and HLA in healthy donors. General study points: The study flagged 150 to 200 TCR beta chains as cytomegalovirus-associated. Roughly uniform sequencing depth across donors was assumed, possibly incorrectly. Researchers reported in a later analysis that a missense DCLRE1C variant was tied to TCR beta V- and J-gene trimming.

Concerning this clone itself: Its specificity is not known.

Researchers ran the PCR with 60 Vbeta and 13 Jbeta primers. Here immunoSEQ multiplex PCR was the method, and the copy in TCRdb shows in-frame clones only, minus some. The data show fewer than 250,000 clones, around 73% seen once. The sample consisted of PBMCs. The receptor was derived from a male donor in good health and CMV-seronegative.

CDR3 coding DNA: TGTGCCAGCAGCTTGGGACAGGGAAGCACAGATACGCAGTATTTT. As protein: CASSLGQGSTDTQYF. V usage is TRBV6-5 and J usage is TRBJ2-3; 9 bases align to TRBD1. This CDR3 has 15 residues. In germline, CDR1 is MNHEY, CDR2 SVGAGI. Unmatched junction bases numbered 4, after V lost 6 bases and J lost 0 bases.